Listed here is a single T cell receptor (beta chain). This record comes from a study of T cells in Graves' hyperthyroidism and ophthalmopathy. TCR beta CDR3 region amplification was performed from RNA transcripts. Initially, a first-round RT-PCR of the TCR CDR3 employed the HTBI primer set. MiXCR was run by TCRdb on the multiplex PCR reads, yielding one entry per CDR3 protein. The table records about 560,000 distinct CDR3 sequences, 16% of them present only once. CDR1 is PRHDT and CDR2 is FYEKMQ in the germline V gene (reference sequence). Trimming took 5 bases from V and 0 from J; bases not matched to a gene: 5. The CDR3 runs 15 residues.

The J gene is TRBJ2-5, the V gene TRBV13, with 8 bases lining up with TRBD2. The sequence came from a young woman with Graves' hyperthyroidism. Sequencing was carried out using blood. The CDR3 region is CASSTSGGDQETQYF. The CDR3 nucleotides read TGTGCCAGCAGCACCTCCGGGGGGGACCAAGAGACCCAGTACTTC.